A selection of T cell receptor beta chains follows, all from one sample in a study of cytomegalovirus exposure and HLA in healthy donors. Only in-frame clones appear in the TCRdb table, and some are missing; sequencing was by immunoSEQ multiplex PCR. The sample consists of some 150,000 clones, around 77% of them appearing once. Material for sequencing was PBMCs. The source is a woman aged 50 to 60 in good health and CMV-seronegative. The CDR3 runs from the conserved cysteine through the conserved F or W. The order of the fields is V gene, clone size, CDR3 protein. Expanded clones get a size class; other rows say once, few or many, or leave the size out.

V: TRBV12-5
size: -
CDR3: CASGLWGGGLLGNTIYF

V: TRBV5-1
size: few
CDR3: CASSWTGTGAGELFF

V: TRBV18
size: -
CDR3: CASSPPTGVGEKLFF

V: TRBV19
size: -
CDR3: CASSIGGRANIQYF

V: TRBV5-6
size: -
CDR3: CANSLQGWQTQYF

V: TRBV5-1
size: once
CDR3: CASSFWGDTEAFF

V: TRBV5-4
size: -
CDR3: CASSLGGGQGETQYF

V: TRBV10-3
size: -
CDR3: CAGHAGGNTEAFF

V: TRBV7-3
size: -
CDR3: CASSPGAQETQYF

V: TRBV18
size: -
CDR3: CASSSSPRGGYNEQFF

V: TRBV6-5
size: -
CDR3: CASVIRQSYGYTF

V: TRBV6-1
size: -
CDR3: CASRPGQGMYGYTF

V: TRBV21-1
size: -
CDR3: CASSKGGTPNSPLHF

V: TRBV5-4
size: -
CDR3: CASSPGGAYYNSPLHF